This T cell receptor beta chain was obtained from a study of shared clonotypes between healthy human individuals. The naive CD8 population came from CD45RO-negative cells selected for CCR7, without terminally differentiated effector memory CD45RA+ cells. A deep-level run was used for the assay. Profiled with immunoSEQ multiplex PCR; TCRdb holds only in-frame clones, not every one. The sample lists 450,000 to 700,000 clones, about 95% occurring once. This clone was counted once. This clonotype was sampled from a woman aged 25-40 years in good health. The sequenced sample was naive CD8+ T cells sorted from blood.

For the CDR3, the DNA is TGTGCCAGCAGTTTGTGGGCTAGCGGACCCCCCCAAGAGACCCAGTACTTC. It encodes CASSLWASGPPQETQYF. The genes are TRBV27 and TRBJ2-5; 7 nucleotides line up with TRBD2. Losses at the gene ends were 3 bases for V and 1 base for J; bases not matched to a gene: 11. There are 17 residues in the CDR3. The germline CDR1 and CDR2 sequences are MNHEY and SMNVEV (reference sequence).